This is a list of T cell receptor beta chains from one sample in a study of CD8+CD57+ T cells in acquired aplastic anemia. TCRdb reanalysed the reads using MiXCR and keeps one entry per CDR3 protein. The repertoire holds 80,000 or so distinct CDR3 sequences, with less than 85% as singletons. Sequencing was performed on sorted CD4+, CD8+, or CD8+CD57+ T cells (not recorded which) from PBMCs. The receptors were sampled from a human donor with aplastic anemia. CDR3s include the opening cysteine and the closing phenylalanine or tryptophan. A D gene is named only where the DNA matches it firmly. Part of the rows lack a size; the others show once, few, many or a class for expanded clones.

V gene,clone size,J gene,CDR3 length,D gene,CDR3 DNA,CDR3 protein
TRBV19,.,TRBJ2-2,16,.,TGTGCCAGTAGGACCGGCTACCCCCGAGGTCCCGGGGAGCTGTTTTTT,CASRTGYPRGPGELFF
TRBV11-1,.,TRBJ2-3,15,.,TGTGCCAGCAGCTCCGTTGAAGTTCACACAGATACGCAGTATTTT,CASSSVEVHTDTQYF
TRBV29-1,few,TRBJ1-1,13,.,TGCAGCGTTGAAGAAGGAATTGACACTGAAGCTTTCTTT,CSVEEGIDTEAFF
TRBV30,few,TRBJ2-7,15,TRBD2,TGTGCCTGGAGTTTTGCTAGCGGGATAACCTACGAGCAGTACTTC,CAWSFASGITYEQYF
TRBV5-1,many,TRBJ2-7,17,.,TGCGCCAGCAGCCCTACCCCTGACTATACTAACTCCTACGAGCAGTACTTC,CASSPTPDYTNSYEQYF
TRBV27,.,TRBJ2-7,14,TRBD1,TGTGCCAGCAGCTGGGGACAGGGTCAGGACGAGCAGTACTTC,CASSWGQGQDEQYF
TRBV24-1,.,TRBJ2-3,13,.,TGTGCCACCAGTTCCACAGGGTCAGATACGCAGTATTTT,CATSSTGSDTQYF
TRBV19,.,TRBJ2-7,14,.,TGTGCCAGTAGTAAAGGGGAGCCTAGCTACGAGCAGTACTTC,CASSKGEPSYEQYF
TRBV29-1,.,TRBJ2-1,13,TRBD2,TGCAGTGCGAAGACTAGCGACTACAATGAGCAGTTCTTC,CSAKTSDYNEQFF
TRBV12-3/TRBV12-4,.,TRBJ1-1,14,.,TGTGCCAGCAGTTTGACGGGAGGGATAGCTGAAGCTTTCTTT,CASSLTGGIAEAFF
TRBV7-9,.,TRBJ1-2,15,TRBD1,TGTGCCAGCAGTTTGGGACAGGGCGCGAACTATGGCTACACCTTC,CASSLGQGANYGYTF
TRBV7-8,few,TRBJ2-7,12,.,TGTGCCAGCAGCTTAGCAGTTAACGAGCAGTACTTC,CASSLAVNEQYF
TRBV29-1,.,TRBJ2-5,15,TRBD2,TGCAGCGGGAGGTGGAGCGGGAGGGCCCGAGAGACCCAGTACTTC,CSGRWSGRARETQYF
TRBV20-1,.,TRBJ1-5,15,.,TGCAGTGCTAGTTGGAGTCAGATAAGCAATCAGCCCCAGCATTTT,CSASWSQISNQPQHF
TRBV19,once,TRBJ2-7,14,.,TGTGCCAGTGCCCGGACAGCCTCCCTCCGCGAGCAGTACTTC,CASARTASLREQYF
TRBV10-3,.,TRBJ1-2,14,.,TGTGCCATCAGGGGACCCAGGGTTTCAGATGGCTACACCTTC,CAIRGPRVSDGYTF
TRBV24-1,.,TRBJ2-3,15,TRBD1,TGTGCCACCAGTGATCCACAGGGGGCAGGGGATACGCAGTATTTT,CATSDPQGAGDTQYF
TRBV11-2,once,TRBJ1-5,16,TRBD1,TGTGCCAGCAGCTCCGAGGTGGGACAGATCAATCAGCCCCAGCATTTT,CASSSEVGQINQPQHF
TRBV5-5,.,TRBJ2-1,14,TRBD1,TGTGCCAGCAGCTGGGCGACAGGGGTCAATGAGCAGTTCTTC,CASSWATGVNEQFF
TRBV7-3,.,TRBJ2-3,14,.,TGTGCCAGCAGCAAACAATATAGCACAGATACGCAGTATTTT,CASSKQYSTDTQYF
TRBV29-1,.,TRBJ2-1,12,TRBD1,TGCAGCGTTAGGACAGGGGGCAGCGAGCAGTTCTTC,CSVRTGGSEQFF
TRBV10-3,.,TRBJ1-6,13,TRBD1,TGTGCCAGCGCTGGGACAGTCTCTTCACCCCTCCACTTT,CASAGTVSSPLHF
TRBV2,.,TRBJ2-7,14,TRBD2,TGTGCCAGCAGCTGGACTAGCGGTACCTACGAGCAGTACTTC,CASSWTSGTYEQYF
TRBV2,.,TRBJ2-7,13,.,TGTGCCAGCAGCGAACGCGCGGCCCGGGAGCAGTACTTC,CASSERAAREQYF
TRBV19,.,TRBJ2-5,13,.,TGTGCCAGTAGTATTTCGCGCCGGGAGACCCAGTACTTC,CASSISRRETQYF
TRBV15,.,TRBJ1-1,14,.,TGTGCCACCAGGGGTGGGGGCAGGAACACTGAAGCTTTCTTT,CATRGGGRNTEAFF
TRBV9,.,TRBJ1-2,14,TRBD1,TGTGCCAGCAGCGTGACAGGGGGTACCTATGGCTACACCTTC,CASSVTGGTYGYTF
TRBV2,.,TRBJ1-1,13,.,TGTGCCAGCATAGGACGGACGAACACTGAAGCTTTCTTT,CASIGRTNTEAFF
TRBV7-9,.,TRBJ2-7,15,.,TGTGCCAGCAGCTTACGTTCAGGTAGCGACTACGAGCAGTACTTC,CASSLRSGSDYEQYF
TRBV7-9,.,TRBJ1-6,15,TRBD1,TGTGCCAGCAGCTCTGGACAGGGCAATAATTCACCCCTCCACTTT,CASSSGQGNNSPLHF
TRBV7-6,.,TRBJ2-1,18,.,TGTGCCAGCAGCTTAGTCGCATCTGGCCGAACCCCCACCACTGAGCAGTTCTTC,CASSLVASGRTPTTEQFF
TRBV19,.,TRBJ2-5,14,TRBD2,TGTGCCAGCGCTAGCGGGGGGATCCAAGAGACCCAGTACTTC,CASASGGIQETQYF
TRBV7-9,.,TRBJ2-2,14,.,TGTGCCAGCAGCTTAGTGATGGGAACCGGGGAGCTGTTTTTT,CASSLVMGTGELFF
TRBV2,.,TRBJ2-7,15,.,TGTGCCAGCAGTGAAGAGGGGACTCCTCAGGACGAGCAGTACTTC,CASSEEGTPQDEQYF
TRBV11-1,.,TRBJ2-2,16,.,TGTGCCAGCAGCTTTAGGGGGACGGTCCGAACCGGGGAGCTGTTTTTT,CASSFRGTVRTGELFF
TRBV19,.,TRBJ2-6,14,TRBD1,TGTGCCAGTAACCAGGGGGCCGGGGCCAACGTCCTGACTTTC,CASNQGAGANVLTF
TRBV7-9,.,TRBJ1-2,15,.,TGTGCCAGCAGCTTAGGGGCGGGGGCCCGGGCTGGCTACACCTTC,CASSLGAGARAGYTF
TRBV10-3,.,TRBJ2-1,13,.,TGTGCCACCAGTGACTTCGGGTACAATGAGCAGTTCTTC,CATSDFGYNEQFF
TRBV2,few,TRBJ1-6,15,TRBD1,TGTGCCAGCAGTCATGACAGGGCTGACAATTCACCCCTCCACTTT,CASSHDRADNSPLHF
TRBV19,.,TRBJ2-2,14,.,TGTGCCAGTAGTACCGACAGGTACACCGGGGAGCTGTTTTTT,CASSTDRYTGELFF
TRBV7-9,few,TRBJ1-1,13,.,TGTGCCAGCAGCTTGGGTAGGAACACTGAAGCTTTCTTT,CASSLGRNTEAFF
TRBV2,.,TRBJ2-5,14,.,TGTGCCAGCAGTGAACACCAGTACCAAGAGACCCAGTACTTC,CASSEHQYQETQYF
TRBV24-1,.,TRBJ1-2,16,TRBD1,TGTGCCACCAGTGAACACCACAGGGGGCTTAACTATGGCTACACCTTC,CATSEHHRGLNYGYTF
TRBV6-2/TRBV6-3,.,TRBJ2-1,18,TRBD2,TGTGCCAGCAGTTACTCCAGTAGCGGGAGGGCAACCTACAATGAGCAGTTCTTC,CASSYSSSGRATYNEQFF
TRBV7-6,few,TRBJ2-7,13,.,TGTGCCAGCAGCTTATACGAGGGCTACGAGCAGTACTTC,CASSLYEGYEQYF
TRBV2,.,TRBJ2-1,14,.,TGTGCCAGCGAGGGGCACGGGAAAGACAATGAGCAGTTCTTC,CASEGHGKDNEQFF
TRBV9,many,TRBJ2-1,16,TRBD2,TGTGCCAGCAGTGTCGTTATAAGCGGGAGTATGAATGAGCAGTTCTTC,CASSVVISGSMNEQFF
TRBV5-1,few,TRBJ2-7,15,.,TGCGCCAGCAGCCGAAGCTGGGGCGCGAGCTACGAGCAGTACTTC,CASSRSWGASYEQYF
TRBV12-3/TRBV12-4,.,TRBJ1-1,11,.,TGTGCCAGCAGGCTGGGCACTGAAGCTTTCTTT,CASRLGTEAFF
TRBV25-1,.,TRBJ2-1,15,TRBD1,TGTGCCAGCAGTGAATATGCGACAGGGCCCAATGAGCAGTTCTTC,CASSEYATGPNEQFF
TRBV24-1,.,TRBJ2-2,16,TRBD2,TGTGCCACCAGTGATTCCGGGACTAGCGGCACCGGGGAGCTGTTTTTT,CATSDSGTSGTGELFF
TRBV19,.,TRBJ2-5,15,.,TGTGCCAGTAATGGTGGAGGCACGGGACAAGAGACCCAGTACTTC,CASNGGGTGQETQYF
TRBV7-9,many,TRBJ2-7,17,TRBD2,TGTGCCAGCAGCTTAGTAGGGAATAGCGGGTTTTCCTACGAGCAGTACTTC,CASSLVGNSGFSYEQYF
TRBV20-1,many,TRBJ2-3,18,TRBD2,TGCAGTGCTAGAGACCTGAGACTAGCGGGAGATGAGACAGATACGCAGTATTTT,CSARDLRLAGDETDTQYF
TRBV10-2,many,TRBJ1-1,13,.,TGCGCCAGTAAGACAAGGGGGAACACTGAAGCTTTCTTT,CASKTRGNTEAFF